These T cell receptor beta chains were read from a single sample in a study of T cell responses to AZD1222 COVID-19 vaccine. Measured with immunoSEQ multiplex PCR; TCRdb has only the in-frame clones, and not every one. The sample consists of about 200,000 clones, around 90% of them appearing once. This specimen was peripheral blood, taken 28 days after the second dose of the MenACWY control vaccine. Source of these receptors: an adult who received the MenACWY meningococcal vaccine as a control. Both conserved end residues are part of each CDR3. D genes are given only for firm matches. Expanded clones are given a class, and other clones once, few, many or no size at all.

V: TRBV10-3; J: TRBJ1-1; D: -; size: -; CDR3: CASQRTEGTEAFF; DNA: TGTGCCAGCCAGCGGACAGAAGGCACTGAAGCTTTCTTT
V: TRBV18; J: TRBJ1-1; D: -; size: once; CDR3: CASSKQSSNTEAFF; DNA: TGTGCCAGCTCGAAACAGTCGTCGAACACTGAAGCTTTCTTT
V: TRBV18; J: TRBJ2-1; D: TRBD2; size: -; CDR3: CASSQPGLAGANEQFF; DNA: TGTGCCAGCTCACAACCGGGACTAGCGGGAGCAAATGAGCAGTTCTTC
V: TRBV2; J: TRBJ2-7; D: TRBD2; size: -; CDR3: CASRWEGYEQYF; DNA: TGTGCCAGCAGATGGGAGGGGTACGAGCAGTACTTC
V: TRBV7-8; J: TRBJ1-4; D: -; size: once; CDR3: CASSAGPSATNEKLFF; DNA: TGTGCCAGCAGCGCCGGACCGTCAGCAACTAATGAAAAACTGTTTTTT
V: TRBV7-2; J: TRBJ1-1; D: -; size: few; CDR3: CASSSGRERTEAFF; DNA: TGTGCCAGCAGTTCTGGACGGGAGAGGACTGAAGCTTTCTTT
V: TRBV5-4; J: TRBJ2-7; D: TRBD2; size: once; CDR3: CASSPRTSGAYEQYF; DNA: TGTGCCAGCAGCCCGCGGACTAGCGGAGCCTACGAGCAGTACTTC
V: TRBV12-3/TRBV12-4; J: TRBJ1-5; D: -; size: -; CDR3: CASSPGGFQPQHF; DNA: TGTGCCAGCAGTCCAGGAGGTTTTCAGCCCCAGCATTTT
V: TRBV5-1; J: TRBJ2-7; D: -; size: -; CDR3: CASSLPPTGINSEQYF; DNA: TGCGCCAGCAGCCTTCCTCCAACAGGGATCAACTCCGAGCAGTACTTC
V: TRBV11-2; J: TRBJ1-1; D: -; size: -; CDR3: CASSPQLGAAAAFF; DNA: TGTGCCAGCAGCCCCCAATTAGGGGCAGCAGCAGCTTTCTTT
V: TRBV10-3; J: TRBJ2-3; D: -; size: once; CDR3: CATTGKGSFTDTQYF; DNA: TGTGCCACAACTGGGAAGGGAAGCTTCACAGATACGCAGTATTTT
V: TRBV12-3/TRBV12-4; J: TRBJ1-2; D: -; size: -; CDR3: CASSRQLNYGYTF; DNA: TGTGCCAGCAGTCGTCAGCTTAACTATGGCTACACCTTC
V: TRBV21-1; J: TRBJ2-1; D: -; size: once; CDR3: CASSAVLAGPTCGASEQFF; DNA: TGTGCCAGCAGCGCGGTACTAGCGGGGCCCACCTGTGGGGCCAGTGAGCAGTTCTTC
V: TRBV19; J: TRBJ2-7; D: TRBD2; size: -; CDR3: CASSKRLAGGPHEQYF; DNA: TGTGCCAGTAGTAAAAGATTAGCGGGAGGGCCCCACGAGCAGTACTTC
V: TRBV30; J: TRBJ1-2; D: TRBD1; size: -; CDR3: CAWVPGRDRRGYTF; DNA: TGTGCCTGGGTTCCCGGGAGGGACAGGCGTGGCTACACCTTC
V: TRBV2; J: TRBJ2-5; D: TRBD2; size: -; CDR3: CASWVGGRKEEETQYF; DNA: TGTGCCAGCTGGGTGGGCGGGAGGAAGGAGGAAGAGACCCAGTACTTC
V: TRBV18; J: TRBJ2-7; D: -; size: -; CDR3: CASSRLQAGVDEQYF; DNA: TGTGCCAGCTCGCGTTTACAGGCGGGCGTCGACGAGCAGTACTTC
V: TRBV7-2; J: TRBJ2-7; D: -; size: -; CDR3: CASSFLGTYEQYF; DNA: TGTGCCAGCAGCTTTCTCGGGACCTACGAGCAGTACTTC
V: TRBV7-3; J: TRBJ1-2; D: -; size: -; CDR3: CASSPFAGANYGYTF; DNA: TGTGCCAGCAGCCCCTTCGCGGGGGCTAACTATGGCTACACCTTC
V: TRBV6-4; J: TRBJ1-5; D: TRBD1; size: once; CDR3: CASSDPGGSNDYSNQPQHF; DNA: TGTGCCAGCAGTGACCCAGGGGGTTCGAACGATTATAGCAATCAGCCCCAGCATTTT
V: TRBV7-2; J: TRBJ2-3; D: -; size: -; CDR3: CASSSTTDTQYF; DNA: TGTGCCAGCAGCTCCACCACCGATACGCAGTATTTT
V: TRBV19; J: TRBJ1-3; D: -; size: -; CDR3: CASSIGEGNTIYF; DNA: TGTGCCAGTAGTATAGGGGAAGGAAACACCATATATTTT
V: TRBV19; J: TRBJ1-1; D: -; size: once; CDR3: CASSKGQPGTEAFF; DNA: TGTGCCAGTAGTAAAGGTCAGCCGGGCACTGAAGCTTTCTTT
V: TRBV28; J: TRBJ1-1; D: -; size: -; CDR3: CAAIPDSMNTEAFF; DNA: TGTGCCGCGATCCCAGACAGCATGAACACTGAAGCTTTCTTT
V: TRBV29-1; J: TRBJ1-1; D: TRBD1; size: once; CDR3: CSVVGTGLMNTEAFF; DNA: TGCAGCGTTGTGGGGACAGGCCTTATGAACACTGAAGCTTTCTTT
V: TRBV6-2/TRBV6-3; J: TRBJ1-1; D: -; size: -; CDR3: CASSYRRGEGAFF; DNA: TGTGCCAGCAGTTACCGGCGGGGCGAAGGAGCTTTCTTT
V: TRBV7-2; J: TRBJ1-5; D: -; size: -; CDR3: CASSFGGDTNQPQHF; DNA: TGTGCCAGCAGTTTTGGGGGGGACACCAATCAGCCCCAGCATTTT
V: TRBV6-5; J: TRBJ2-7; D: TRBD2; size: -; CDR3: CASSLAGLGGQEQYF; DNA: TGTGCCAGCAGCTTAGCGGGACTAGGGGGGCAAGAGCAGTACTTC
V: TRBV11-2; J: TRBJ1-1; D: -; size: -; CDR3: CASSLGSGRNTEAFF; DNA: TGTGCCAGCAGCTTAGGGTCCGGGAGGAACACTGAAGCTTTCTTT
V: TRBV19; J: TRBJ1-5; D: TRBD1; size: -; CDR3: CAAAGTGFDQPQHF; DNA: TGTGCCGCTGCCGGGACAGGGTTCGACCAGCCCCAGCATTTT
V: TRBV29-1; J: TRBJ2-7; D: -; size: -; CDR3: CSVEAGTYEQYF; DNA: TGCAGCGTTGAGGCAGGGACCTACGAGCAGTACTTC
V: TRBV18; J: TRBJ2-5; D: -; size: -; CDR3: CASSPLVTGPWETQYF; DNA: TGTGCCAGCTCACCATTGGTAACAGGGCCCTGGGAGACCCAGTACTTC
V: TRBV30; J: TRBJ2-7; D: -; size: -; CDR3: CAWDETGTRGGQYF; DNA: TGTGCCTGGGACGAAACCGGGACACGCGGCGGGCAGTACTTC
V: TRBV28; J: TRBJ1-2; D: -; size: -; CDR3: CASSLSGGLYYGYTF; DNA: TGTGCCAGCAGTTTATCCGGGGGACTTTACTATGGCTACACCTTC
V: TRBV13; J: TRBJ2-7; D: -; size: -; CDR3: CASSLVGSSYEQYF; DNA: TGTGCCAGCAGCTTAGTGGGGAGCTCCTACGAGCAGTACTTC
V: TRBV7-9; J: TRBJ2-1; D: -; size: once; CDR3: CASSPSAGRGLDEQFF; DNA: TGTGCCAGCAGCCCTTCGGCTGGTAGGGGTTTGGATGAGCAGTTCTTC
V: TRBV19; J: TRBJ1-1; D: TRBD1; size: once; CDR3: CASSIGGKYSYRGLTNTEAFF; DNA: TGTGCCAGTAGTATAGGGGGGAAATACTCATACAGGGGGCTAACGAACACTGAAGCTTTCTTT
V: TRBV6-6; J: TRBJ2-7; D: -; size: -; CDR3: CASRRERAGTYEQYF; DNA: TGTGCCAGCAGACGCGAGCGGGCTGGGACCTACGAGCAGTACTTC
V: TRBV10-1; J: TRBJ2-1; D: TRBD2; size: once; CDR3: CASGREVGNEQFF; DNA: TGCGCCAGCGGGAGGGAGGTGGGGAATGAGCAGTTCTTC
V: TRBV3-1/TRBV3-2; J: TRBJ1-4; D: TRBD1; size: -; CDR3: CASSQGQGQNEKLFF; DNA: TGTGCCAGCAGCCAAGGACAGGGGCAAAATGAAAAACTGTTTTTT
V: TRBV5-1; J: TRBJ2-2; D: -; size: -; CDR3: CASSLVRQMNTGELFF; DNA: TGCGCCAGCAGCTTGGTTAGACAGATGAACACCGGGGAGCTGTTTTTT
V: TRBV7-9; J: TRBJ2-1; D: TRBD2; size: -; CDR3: CASETTSGAYNEQFF; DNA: TGTGCCAGCGAAACGACTAGCGGGGCCTACAATGAGCAGTTCTTC